Below are 13 T cell receptor beta chains sequenced from a single sample in a study of vaccination effects on CD4 cells after COVID-19. TCRdb's copy holds only in-frame clones and misses some; the assay was immunoSEQ multiplex PCR. The table has more than 35,000 clones, approximately 70% seen once; the top ten hold over 25%. These receptors lack a known antigen. Before sequencing took place, the ViraFEST assay used viral peptide pools to expand antigen-specific CD4+ T cells. Scientists isolated CD4+ T cells after a roughly 9-day culture period ended. PCR showed that the person got SARS-CoV-2 infection at some point between March and December 2020. Here the sequenced sample was CD4+ T cells from PBMCs cultured with a peptide pool, taken before COVID-19 vaccination. These receptors all stem from a human donor who had a prior SARS-CoV-2 infection.

The CDR3 DNA reads as TGTGCCAGTAGTATCGCCGGACAGGGGGCATGGAATCAGCCCCAGCATTTT. Its protein is CASSIAGQGAWNQPQHF. The genes are TRBV19 and TRBJ1-5; 11 bases line up with TRBD1. V lost 3 bases to trimming and J lost 4 bases; unmatched junction nucleotides: 8. Germline V CDR1 and CDR2: LNHDA, SQIVND (reference sequence). This CDR3 spans 17 amino acids.

The chain carries TRBV5-6 and TRBJ1-2, with a tentative D call TRBD1 (6 bases). Trimming removed 3 bases from V and 4 bases from J, with 7 bases in between. In germline, CDR1 is SGHDT, CDR2 YYEEEE. The CDR3 runs to 12 residues. CDR3 nucleotide sequence: TGTGCCAGCAGCTCGACAGGCTATGGCTACACCTTC. Protein: CASSSTGYGYTF.

The V and J genes are TRBV19 and TRBJ2-5, with TRBD1 as a possible D gene (5 bases). V lost 1 base, J lost 2 bases, and 5 bases lay in between. Germline lookup yields CDR1 LNHDA and CDR2 SQIVND (reference sequence). CDR3 length: 13 amino acids. CDR3 sequence reads: CASSIGQQETQYF. For the CDR3, the DNA is TGTGCCAGTAGTATAGGACAGCAAGAGACCCAGTACTTC.

J is TRBJ2-7 and V is TRBV11-2; the match to TRBD2 covers 7 bases. V lost 1 base to trimming and J lost 0 bases; unmatched junction nucleotides: 6. Germline values: CDR1 SGHAT, CDR2 FQNNGV. CDR3 length: 16 amino acids. The CDR3 sequence: CASSLGGRAISYEQYF. CDR3 DNA sequence: TGTGCCAGCAGCTTAGGGGGGAGGGCGATCTCCTACGAGCAGTACTTC. Full variable domain (remainder filled in from reference TRBV11-2 and TRBJ2-7): EAGVAQSPRYKIIEKRQSVAFWCNPISGHATLYWYQQILGQGPKLLIQFQNNGVVDDSQLPKDRFSAERLKGVDSTLKIQPAKLEDSAVYLCASSLGGRAISYEQYFGPGTRLTVT.

The V and J genes are TRBV18 and TRBJ1-3; no clear D gene. From germline, CDR1 is KGHSH and CDR2 LQKENI. This CDR3 is built from 14 residues. V shed 6 bases and J shed 0 bases, with 9 bases lying between them. CDR3 nucleotide sequence: TGTGCCAGCTCCCCGGTGAGCTCTGGAAACACCATATATTTT. Translating gives CASSPVSSGNTIYF.

This clone was picked up one time. The chain uses TRBV7-3 and TRBJ2-3, with D possibly matching TRBD1 (5 bases). Germline V CDR1 and CDR2: SGHTA, FQGTGA. The CDR3 spans 16 residues. Deletions cut 0 bases from V and 6 bases from J, with 16 bases between. The CDR3: CASSLTVRGALDTQYF. The CDR3 nucleotides are TGTGCCAGCAGCTTAACTGTTAGGGGCGCATTGGATACGCAGTATTTT. Looking up the rest from reference TRBV7-3 and TRBJ2-3 gives the full variable domain: GAGVSQTPSNKVTEKGKYVELRCDPISGHTALYWYRQSLGQGPEFLIYFQGTGAADDSGLPNDRFFAVRPEGSVSTLKIQRTERGDSAVYLCASSLTVRGALDTQYFGPGTRLTVL.

The gene calls are TRBV20-1 and TRBJ1-5; no clear D gene. Germline assignment: CDR1 DFQATT and CDR2 SNEGSKA (reference sequence). Deletions cut 1 base from V and 9 bases from J, with 7 bases between. CDR3 size: 11 residues. CDR3 in DNA: TGCAGTGCTAGAGGCCCCGGGCCCCAGCATTTT. It yields the protein CSARGPGPQHF.

In its sample, this clone was seen a few times. This rearrangement joins TRBV4-1 to TRBJ1-2, with a possible D match to TRBD1 (6 bases). The CDR3 is 14 amino acids. V dropped 2 bases and J dropped 2 bases, with 9 bases sitting between them. Germline V gene data show CDR1 as MGHRA and CDR2 as YSYEKL. CDR3 bases: TGCGCCAGCAGCCAACGCGGACAGAACTATGGCTACACCTTC. The encoded protein is CASSQRGQNYGYTF.

The chain has TRBV7-3 and TRBJ1-1; perhaps TRBD1 as D (5 bases). Trimming shortened V by 4 bases and J by 0 bases, and 12 bases separated the two germline ends. Germline CDR1 is SGHTA and CDR2 is FQGTGA. The CDR3 consists of 15 residues. For the CDR3, the DNA is TGTGCCAGCAGCTCGGGTGGGGGGGTGAACACTGAAGCTTTCTTT. It encodes CASSSGGGVNTEAFF.

The table lists this clone with a few counts. The chain couples TRBV19 to TRBJ1-3; the match to TRBD1 covers 8 bases. J gave up 2 bases and V 5 bases, and 5 bases lay outside the gene matches. This CDR3 has 15 amino acids. Per germline, CDR1 LNHDA and CDR2 SQIVND (reference sequence). In DNA form, the CDR3 reads TGTGCCAGTAGTTTGGACAGGGAGCCTGGAAACACCATATATTTT. Its protein product is CASSLDREPGNTIYF. The entire variable domain, with the rest obtained from reference TRBV19 and TRBJ1-3, is as follows: DGGITQSPKYLFRKEGQNVTLSCEQNLNHDAMYWYRQDPGQGLRLIYYSQIVNDFQKGDIAEGYSVSREKKESFPLTVTSAQKNPTAFYLCASSLDREPGNTIYFGEGSWLTVV.

This chain joins TRBV7-2 and TRBJ2-1; D may be TRBD2 (6 bases). Looked up from germline, CDR1 is SGHTA and CDR2 is FQGNSA. This CDR3 spans 14 amino acids. The V gene lost 5 bases and the J gene lost 10 bases, with 18 bases spanning the gap. The chain's CDR3 is CASSEKRSGGEQFF. CDR3 nucleotide sequence: TGTGCCAGCAGCGAGAAGCGAAGTGGGGGGGAGCAGTTCTTC.

The gene calls are TRBV7-6 and TRBJ2-1; 7 bases match TRBD2. With 1 base clipped from V and 4 bases from J, the junction kept 13 bases outside the gene matches. Germline V gene lookup returns CDR1 SGHVS and CDR2 FNYEAQ. CDR3 length: 18 amino acids. DNA of the CDR3: TGTGCCAGCAGCTTAGGTGGGTCAGGAGCGGGAACTTACAATGAGCAGTTCTTC. Its translation is CASSLGGSGAGTYNEQFF.

This chain links TRBV5-1 with TRBJ2-1; 13 bases map to TRBD2. J lost 4 bases, V lost 4 bases, and 14 bases had no gene match. The CDR3 is 19 amino acids. CDR1 SGHRS and CDR2 YFSETQ come from the germline V gene. The CDR3 sequence is CASSRAWTSGSRVYNEQFF. The CDR3, as DNA: TGCGCCAGCAGCCGGGCCTGGACTAGCGGGAGCAGAGTTTACAATGAGCAGTTCTTC.